Following are 22 T cell receptor beta chains from one sample sequenced in a study of cytomegalovirus exposure and HLA in healthy donors (dated by TCRdb to the late 2010s). Libraries were built with the immunoSEQ multiplex PCR assay. For the multiplex PCR, a mixture combining 60 forward primers for TCR Vbeta segments and 13 reverse primers for TCR Jbeta segments was used. TCRdb holds this immuneACCESS table with in-frame rearrangements only. Some clones are missing; in checked studies, unresolved V genes explain under half, and the rest has no known cause. The sample contains over 250,000 clones, roughly 90% of them found a single time. Roughly 4% of the sample rests with the top ten. The specimen sequenced was PBMCs. These receptors came from a man aged 40-55 years in good health and CMV-seropositive.

The chain is built from TRBV27 and TRBJ1-2, with 7 bases matching TRBD1. The CDR3 length is 16 residues. Germline-derived CDR1 and CDR2 are MNHEY and SMNVEV (reference sequence). The ends lost 8 bases at V and 0 bases at J; junction bases unmatched: 12. CDR3 nucleotide sequence: TGTGCCAGCCGCTACCGGGACAGTGGATCTAACTATGGCTACACCTTC. Its translation is CASRYRDSGSNYGYTF.

This clone was seen once. V gene TRBV5-4 combines with J gene TRBJ1-1; 10 bases map to TRBD1. Trimming cost V 4 bases and J 4 bases; bases outside gene matches: 10. CDR3 size: 16 residues. In germline, CDR1 is SGHNT, CDR2 YYREEE (reference sequence). The CDR3 region has the DNA TGTGCCAGCAGCGGGGGGACAGGGGTCGCGGCCACTGAAGCTTTCTTT. It codes for CASSGGTGVAATEAFF.

V is TRBV5-1 and J is TRBJ2-7; 7 bases fit TRBD2. The CDR3 is made up of 14 amino acids. Trimming at V came to 5 bases and at J to 2 bases, leaving 7 bases not matched to a gene. Germline CDR1 SGHRS, CDR2 YFSETQ. The CDR3 region has the DNA TGCGCCAGCAGGCAGCGGGAACGTACCTACGAGCAGTACTTC. Residues: CASRQRERTYEQYF.

The rearrangement joins TRBV5-1 to TRBJ2-2; perhaps TRBD1 as D (5 bases). Trimming stripped 0 bases from V and 0 bases from J, with 6 bases between. This CDR3 contains 15 residues. CDR1 and CDR2 from the germline V gene are SGHRS and YFSETQ. The CDR3 region has the DNA TGCGCCAGCAGCTTGGCAGGGACGAACACCGGGGAGCTGTTTTTT. Translated: CASSLAGTNTGELFF.

This clone was detected only a few times. The CDR3 region is CASSSRGGGMNTEAFF. CDR3 in DNA: TGCGCCAGCAGCTCCCGCGGAGGAGGAATGAACACTGAAGCTTTCTTT. The V gene is TRBV5-1, the J gene TRBJ1-1; D remains ambiguous. The CDR3 extends over 16 amino acids. The germline CDR1 and CDR2 sequences are SGHRS and YFSETQ. V shed 3 bases and J shed 0 bases, with 15 bases lying between them.

The chain employs TRBV29-1 and TRBJ1-3; maybe TRBD1 (5 bases). V lost 0 bases, J lost 3 bases, and 18 bases lay in between. Germline loops: CDR1 SQVTM, CDR2 ANQGSEA. The CDR3 is 17 residues long. CDR3 protein: CSVEDQWGQGGGNTIYF. CDR3 DNA: TGCAGCGTTGAAGATCAATGGGGCCAGGGAGGTGGAAACACCATATATTTT.

The chain links TRBV5-4 to TRBJ2-5; 7 nucleotides line up with TRBD1. From germline, CDR1 is SGHNT and CDR2 YYREEE (reference sequence). The ends lost 4 bases at V and 1 base at J; junction bases unmatched: 7. The CDR3 extends over 15 amino acids. For the CDR3, the DNA is TGTGCCAGCAGCCCACCGGGACAGATCCAAGAGACCCAGTACTTC. It codes for CASSPPGQIQETQYF.

This rearrangement joins TRBV9 to TRBJ2-3; perhaps TRBD2 as D (6 bases). This CDR3 contains 14 residues. CDR1 and CDR2 from the germline V gene are SGDLS and YYNGEE. Trimming removed 3 bases at V and 8 bases at J, with 16 bases between. The CDR3 loop reads CASSAGAGRGTQYF. The CDR3 DNA follows: TGTGCCAGCAGCGCCGGGGCGGGGCGAGGTACGCAGTATTTT.

With respect to this clone: A read error may produce the germline difference seen at one junction end. The rearrangement uses TRBV7-9 and TRBJ2-7; D may be TRBD2 (6 bases). CDR3 length: 13 amino acids. Germline V gives CDR1 SEHNR, CDR2 FQNEAQ (reference sequence). The chain's CDR3 is CASSPRDSHEQYF. The CDR3 bases are TGTGCCAGCAGCCCCCGGGACTCCCACGAGCAGTACTTC.

The J gene is TRBJ2-7, the V gene TRBV27; 9 positions match TRBD1. The CDR3 extends over 16 amino acids. Germline V lookup: CDR1 MNHEY, CDR2 SMNVEV (reference sequence). V gave up 6 bases and J gave up 3 bases; unmatched junction bases: 12. The CDR3 protein is CASRLAPGQGRYEQYF. CDR3 nucleotide sequence: TGTGCCAGCAGGCTTGCACCGGGACAGGGCCGCTACGAGCAGTACTTC.

This clone appeared a single time. The chain combines TRBV29-1 with TRBJ1-2; D not resolved. The CDR3 spans 11 residues. CDR1 is SQVTM, CDR2 ANQGSEA, per germline. V lost 4 bases and J 7 bases, leaving 10 bases between the germline ends. CDR3 sequence: CSVAGWSGYTF. The DNA for the CDR3 is TGCAGCGTTGCGGGGTGGAGTGGCTACACCTTC. The entire variable domain, with the rest obtained from reference TRBV29-1 and TRBJ1-2, is as follows: SAVISQKPSRDICQRGTSLTIQCQVDSQVTMMFWYRQQPGQSLTLIATANQGSEATYESGFVIDKFPISRPNLTFSTLTVSNMSPEDSSIYLCSVAGWSGYTFGSGTRLTVV.

This sequence joins TRBV19 and TRBJ2-1, with D possibly TRBD1 on 5 matching bases. With 5 bases removed from V and 8 bases from J, the gap between germline ends came to 19 bases. From germline, CDR1 is LNHDA and CDR2 SQIVND (reference sequence). The CDR3 has 15 residues. CDR3 in DNA: TGTGCCAGTAGTCCTTGGAAGGGGCTGTTTGATGAGCAGTTCTTC. Encoded protein: CASSPWKGLFDEQFF.

The chain uses TRBV28 and TRBJ1-1; D unresolved. The germline V gene encodes CDR1 MDHEN and CDR2 SYDVKM. The CDR3 contains 14 residues. V was pared by 6 bases and J by 0 bases, with 11 bases between. The chain's CDR3 is CASRRVHMNTEAFF. CDR3 sequence (DNA): TGTGCCAGCAGGAGGGTCCACATGAACACTGAAGCTTTCTTT.

This clone was recorded once. V and J are TRBV18 and TRBJ2-2; 8 bases align to TRBD1. The trim removed 6 bases at V and 3 bases at J, leaving 9 bases unmatched. Germline lookup yields CDR1 KGHSH and CDR2 LQKENI. There are 16 residues in the CDR3. CDR3 sequence reads: CASSPGQGPDTGELFF. The CDR3 region has the DNA TGTGCCAGCTCCCCAGGACAGGGTCCGGACACCGGGGAGCTGTTTTTT.

This clone has more than one count but fewer than ten. This chain joins TRBV28 and TRBJ1-4; TRBD1 matches 7 bases. V was pared by 6 bases and J by 10 bases, with 11 bases of the junction left unmatched. The CDR3 consists of 14 residues. In germline, CDR1 is MDHEN, CDR2 SYDVKM. The CDR3 DNA is TGTGCCAGCAGCCCAGACAGGGAGGCGGGAAAACTGTTTTTT. Translating gives CASSPDREAGKLFF.

The chain recombines TRBV7-9 with TRBJ1-1, with TRBD1 identical over 8 bases. CDR3 length: 15 amino acids. V lost 3 bases and J lost 4; bases outside the gene matches: 7. Germline V gene sequence: CDR1 SEHNR, CDR2 FQNEAQ (reference sequence). The CDR3 bases are TGTGCCAGCAGCTTGGACAACAGGGGGAGCACTGAAGCTTTCTTT. It is translated as CASSLDNRGSTEAFF.

A few counts support this clone. The chain has TRBV7-3 and TRBJ1-1, with 8 nucleotides matching TRBD1. The CDR3 extends over 12 amino acids. Per the germline V gene, CDR1 is SGHTA and CDR2 is FQGTGA. V lost 5 bases to trimming and J lost 12 bases; unmatched junction nucleotides: 8. The CDR3 sequence: CASSRQQGETFF. CDR3 DNA: TGTGCCAGCAGCCGTCAACAGGGGGAGACTTTCTTT.

The chain couples TRBV5-1 to TRBJ2-3; no firm D call. The germline V gene has CDR1 SGHRS and CDR2 YFSETQ. Trimming shortened V by 2 bases and J by 2 bases, and 15 bases separated the two germline ends. The CDR3 loop spans 16 amino acids. The CDR3 DNA sequence: TGCGCCAGCAGCTTCGATCTGGAGCCGTTCACAGATACGCAGTATTTT. This translates into CASSFDLEPFTDTQYF.

The chain carries TRBV4-3 and TRBJ2-2; TRBD2 is a possible D gene (5 bases). V lost 4 bases, J lost 3 bases, and 12 bases lay in between. CDR3 length: 15 amino acids. CDR1 LGHNA and CDR2 YSLEER come from the germline V gene. The CDR3: CASSLDFPDTGELFF. The CDR3 DNA reads TGCGCCAGCAGCCTGGACTTTCCGGACACCGGGGAGCTGTTTTTT.

This clone occurred once. The V and J genes are TRBV12-2 and TRBJ2-7; the table's D call of TRBD1 was not tested on the DNA. TRBV12-2 is a known pseudogene. The CDR3 length is 17 residues. CDR3 DNA sequence: TGTGCAAGTCGCTTCCCAACGTCGGGACAGGAACCCTACGAGCAGTACTTC. Amino acids: CASRFPTSGQEPYEQYF.

The chain uses TRBV10-2 and TRBJ1-5, with TRBD1 as a possible D gene (6 bases). The germline V gene encodes CDR1 WSHSY and CDR2 SAAADI. This CDR3 has 12 amino acids. V lost 7 bases and J lost 5, with 9 bases in between. CDR3 residues: CASKQGDQPQHF. CDR3 coding DNA: TGCGCCAGCAAACAGGGTGATCAGCCCCAGCATTTT.

This chain connects TRBV28 to TRBJ2-1, with D uncertain. The V gene's germline CDR1 is MDHEN and CDR2 SYDVKM. Trimming removed 2 bases from V and 12 bases from J, with 11 bases in between. The CDR3 loop spans 12 amino acids. CDR3 bases: TGTGCCAGCAGTTTAGTCGCAATCGGGCAGTTCTTC. Protein: CASSLVAIGQFF.